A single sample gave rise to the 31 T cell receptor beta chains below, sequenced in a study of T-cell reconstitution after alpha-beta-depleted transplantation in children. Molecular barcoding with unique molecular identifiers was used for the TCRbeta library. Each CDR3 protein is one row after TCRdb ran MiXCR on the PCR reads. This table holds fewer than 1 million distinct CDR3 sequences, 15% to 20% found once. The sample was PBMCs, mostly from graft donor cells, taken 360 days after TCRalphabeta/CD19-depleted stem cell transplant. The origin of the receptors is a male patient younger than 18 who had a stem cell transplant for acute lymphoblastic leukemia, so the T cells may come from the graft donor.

Here the CDR3 DNA reads TGTGCCAGCAGCTCCCTCTCGGGCCTCTTGCCAGATACGCAGTATTTT. Protein sequence: CASSSLSGLLPDTQYF. The V gene is TRBV27, the J gene TRBJ2-3, with D unclear. CDR1 and CDR2 from the germline V gene are MNHEY and SMNVEV (reference sequence). V shed 6 bases and J shed 4 bases, with 20 bases lying between them. The CDR3 is 16 amino acids.

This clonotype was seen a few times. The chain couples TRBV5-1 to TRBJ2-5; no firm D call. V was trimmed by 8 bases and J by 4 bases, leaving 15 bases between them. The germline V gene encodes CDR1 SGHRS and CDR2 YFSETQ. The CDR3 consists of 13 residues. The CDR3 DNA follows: TGCGCCAGTGCCCCGGCAGGTCTAGAGACCCAGTACTTC. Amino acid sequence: CASAPAGLETQYF.

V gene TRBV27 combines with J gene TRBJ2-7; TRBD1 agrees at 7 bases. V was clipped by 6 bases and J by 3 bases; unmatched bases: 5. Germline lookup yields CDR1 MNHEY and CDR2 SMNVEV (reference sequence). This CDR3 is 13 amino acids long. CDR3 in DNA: TGTGCCAGCAGCCGGACAGGCTTCTACGAGCAGTACTTC. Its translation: CASSRTGFYEQYF.

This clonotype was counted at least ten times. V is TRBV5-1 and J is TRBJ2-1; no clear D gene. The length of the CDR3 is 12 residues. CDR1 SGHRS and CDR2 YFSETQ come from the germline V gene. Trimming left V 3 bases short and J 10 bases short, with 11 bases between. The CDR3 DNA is TGCGCCAGCAGCTGGTCCTTGCAAGAGCAGTTCTTC. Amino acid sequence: CASSWSLQEQFF.

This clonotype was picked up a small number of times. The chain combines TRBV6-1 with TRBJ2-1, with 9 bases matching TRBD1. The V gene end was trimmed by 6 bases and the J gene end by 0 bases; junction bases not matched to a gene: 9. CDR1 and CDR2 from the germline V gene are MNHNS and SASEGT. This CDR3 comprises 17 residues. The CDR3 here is CASRGQGGTRSYNEQFF. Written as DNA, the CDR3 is TGTGCCAGCAGGGGACAGGGAGGAACCCGCTCCTACAATGAGCAGTTCTTC.

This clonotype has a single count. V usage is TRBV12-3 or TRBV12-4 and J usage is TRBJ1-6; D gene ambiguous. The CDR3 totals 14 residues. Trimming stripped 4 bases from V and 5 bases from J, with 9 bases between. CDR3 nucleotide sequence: TGTGCCAGCAGTTCTGGACGGAATAATTCACCCCTCCACTTT. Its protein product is CASSSGRNNSPLHF.

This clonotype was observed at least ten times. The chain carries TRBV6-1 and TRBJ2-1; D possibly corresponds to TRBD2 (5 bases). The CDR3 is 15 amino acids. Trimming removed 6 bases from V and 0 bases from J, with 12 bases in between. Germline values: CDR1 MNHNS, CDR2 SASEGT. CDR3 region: CASSPTRASYNEQFF. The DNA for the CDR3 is TGTGCCAGCAGCCCCACTAGAGCCTCCTACAATGAGCAGTTCTTC.

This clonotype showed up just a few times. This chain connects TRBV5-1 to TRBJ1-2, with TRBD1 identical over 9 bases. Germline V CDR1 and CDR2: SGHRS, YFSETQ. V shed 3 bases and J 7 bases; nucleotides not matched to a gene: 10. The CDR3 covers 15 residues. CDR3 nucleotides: TGCGCCAGCAGCTCCACAGGGGGCCTCCGAGGTGGCTACACCTTC. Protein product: CASSSTGGLRGGYTF.

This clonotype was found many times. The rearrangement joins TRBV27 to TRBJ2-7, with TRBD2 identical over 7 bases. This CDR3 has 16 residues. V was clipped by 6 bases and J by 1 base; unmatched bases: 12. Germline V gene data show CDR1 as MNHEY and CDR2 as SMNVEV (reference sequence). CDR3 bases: TGTGCCAGCAGACGGGGAGGGAAAGGCTCATCCTACGAGCAGTACTTC. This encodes CASRRGGKGSSYEQYF.

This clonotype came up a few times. CDR3 sequence reads: CASSFSSGAPGELFF. The CDR3 region has the DNA TGTGCCAGCAGTTTTTCTAGCGGGGCGCCCGGGGAGCTGTTTTTT. The chain employs TRBV12-3 or TRBV12-4 and TRBJ2-2, with 9 bases identical to TRBD2. The CDR3 sequence is 15 residues long. The junction had 5 bases not matched to a gene; V was cut back by 3 bases and J by 6 bases.

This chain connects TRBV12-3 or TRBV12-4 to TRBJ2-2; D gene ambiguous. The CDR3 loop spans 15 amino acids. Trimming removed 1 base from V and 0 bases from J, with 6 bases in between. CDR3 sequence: CASSLGYANTGELFF. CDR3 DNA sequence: TGTGCCAGCAGTTTAGGCTACGCGAACACCGGGGAGCTGTTTTTT.

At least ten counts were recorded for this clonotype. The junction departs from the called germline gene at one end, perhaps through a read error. This CDR3 reads CASSSLAKNIQYF. The CDR3 nucleotides read TGCGCCAGCAGCTCACTAGCCAAAAACATTCAGTACTTC. J is TRBJ2-4 and V is TRBV27; D is ambiguous. CDR3 size: 13 residues. The germline V gene encodes CDR1 MNHEY and CDR2 SMNVEV (reference sequence).

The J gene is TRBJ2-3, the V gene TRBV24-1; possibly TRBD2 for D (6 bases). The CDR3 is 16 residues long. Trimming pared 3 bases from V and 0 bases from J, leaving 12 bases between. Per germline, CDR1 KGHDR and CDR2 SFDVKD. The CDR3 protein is CATSDPVSGSTDTQYF. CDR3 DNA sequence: TGTGCCACCAGTGATCCCGTAAGCGGGAGCACAGATACGCAGTATTTT.

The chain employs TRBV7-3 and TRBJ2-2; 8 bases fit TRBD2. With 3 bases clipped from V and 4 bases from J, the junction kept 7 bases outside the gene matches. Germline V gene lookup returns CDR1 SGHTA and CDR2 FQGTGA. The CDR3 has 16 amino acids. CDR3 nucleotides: TGTGCCAGCAGCTTCTGGGCGGGAGGAGGCACCGGGGAGCTGTTTTTT. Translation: CASSFWAGGGTGELFF.

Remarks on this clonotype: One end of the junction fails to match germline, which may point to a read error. The DNA of the CDR3 is TGTGCCAGCAGCTTAGAAGCGAGACAGGGACCTTCGAACGGGGTCAACGTCCTGACTTTC. Translation gives CASSLEARQGPSNGVNVLTF. The V and J genes are TRBV11-2 and TRBJ2-6; 7 bases agree with TRBD1. This CDR3 region has 20 residues. From germline, CDR1 is SGHAT and CDR2 FQNNGV.

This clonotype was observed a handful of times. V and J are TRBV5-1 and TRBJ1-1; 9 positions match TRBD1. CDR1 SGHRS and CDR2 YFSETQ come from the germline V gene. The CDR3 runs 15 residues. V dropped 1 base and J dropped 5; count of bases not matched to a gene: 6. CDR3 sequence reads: CASSLTGGTGTEAFF. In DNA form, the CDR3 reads TGCGCCAGCAGCTTGACAGGGGGCACGGGGACTGAAGCTTTCTTT. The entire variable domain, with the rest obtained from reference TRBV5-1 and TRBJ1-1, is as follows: KAGVTQTPRYLIKTRGQQVTLSCSPISGHRSVSWYQQTPGQGLQFLFEYFSETQRNKGNFPGRFSGRQFSNSRSEMNVSTLELGDSALYLCASSLTGGTGTEAFFGQGTRLTVV.

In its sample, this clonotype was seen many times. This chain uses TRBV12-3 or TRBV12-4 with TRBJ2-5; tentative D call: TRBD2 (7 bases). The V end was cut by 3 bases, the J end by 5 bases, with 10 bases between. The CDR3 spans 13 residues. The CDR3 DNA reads TGTGCCAGCAGTTTCAGGGGAGGGGAGACCCAGTACTTC. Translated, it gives CASSFRGGETQYF.

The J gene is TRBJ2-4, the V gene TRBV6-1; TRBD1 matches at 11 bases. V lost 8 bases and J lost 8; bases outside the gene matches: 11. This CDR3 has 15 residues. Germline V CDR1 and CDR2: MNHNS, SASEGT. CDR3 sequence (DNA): TGTGCCAGCGGCTCTAGGGGGGACAGGGGGGACATTCAGTACTTC. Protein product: CASGSRGDRGDIQYF.

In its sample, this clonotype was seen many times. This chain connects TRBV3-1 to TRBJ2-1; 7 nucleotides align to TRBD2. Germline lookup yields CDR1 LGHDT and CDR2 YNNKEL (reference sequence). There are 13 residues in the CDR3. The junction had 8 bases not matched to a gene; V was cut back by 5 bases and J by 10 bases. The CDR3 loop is CASSVGRGGEQFF. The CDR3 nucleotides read TGTGCCAGCAGCGTGGGACGGGGAGGGGAGCAGTTCTTC.

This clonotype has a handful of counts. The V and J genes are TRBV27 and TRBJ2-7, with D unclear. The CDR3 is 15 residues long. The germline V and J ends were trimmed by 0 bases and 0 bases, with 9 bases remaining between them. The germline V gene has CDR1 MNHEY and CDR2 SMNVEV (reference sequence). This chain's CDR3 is CASSLSLSYSYEQYF. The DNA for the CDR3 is TGTGCCAGCAGTTTATCGCTAAGTTACTCCTACGAGCAGTACTTC.

DNA for the CDR3: TGTGCCTGGAGAAAGAGAGAGACGGGCCTCAATGAGCAGTTCTTC. It specifies CAWRKRETGLNEQFF. The chain joins TRBV30 to TRBJ2-1, with D unresolved. The CDR3 extends over 15 amino acids. Germline values: CDR1 GTSNPN, CDR2 SVGIG (reference sequence). The germline V and J ends were trimmed by 3 bases and 6 bases, with 18 bases remaining between them.

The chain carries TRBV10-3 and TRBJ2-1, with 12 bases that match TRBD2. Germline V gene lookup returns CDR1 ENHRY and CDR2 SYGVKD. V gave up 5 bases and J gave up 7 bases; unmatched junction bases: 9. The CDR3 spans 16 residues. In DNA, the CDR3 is TGTGCCATCAGTCTAGCTCTAGCGGGAGGGGGAAATGAGCAGTTCTTC. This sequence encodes CAISLALAGGGNEQFF.

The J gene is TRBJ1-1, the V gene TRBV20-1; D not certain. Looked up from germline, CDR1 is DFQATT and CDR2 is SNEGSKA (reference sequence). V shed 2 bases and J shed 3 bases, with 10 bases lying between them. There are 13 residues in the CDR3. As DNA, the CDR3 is TGCAGTGCTAGACGGGTCGGGGACACTGAAGCTTTCTTT. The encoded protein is CSARRVGDTEAFF.

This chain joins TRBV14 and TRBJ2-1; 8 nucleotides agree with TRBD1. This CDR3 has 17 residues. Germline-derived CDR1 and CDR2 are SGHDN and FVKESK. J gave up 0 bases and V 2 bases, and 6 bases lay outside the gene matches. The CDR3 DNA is TGTGCCAGCAGCCAATACTACAGGGGGAGCTCCTACAATGAGCAGTTCTTC. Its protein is CASSQYYRGSSYNEQFF.

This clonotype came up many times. The CDR3 DNA reads TGCAGCGTTGCCAGGACAGGGATGACAGATACGCAGTATTTT. Amino acid sequence: CSVARTGMTDTQYF. The chain is built from TRBV29-1 and TRBJ2-3, with 8 bases that match TRBD1. Germline loops: CDR1 SQVTM, CDR2 ANQGSEA. The CDR3 length is 14 residues. J was trimmed by 3 bases and V by 4 bases; bases with no gene match: 6.

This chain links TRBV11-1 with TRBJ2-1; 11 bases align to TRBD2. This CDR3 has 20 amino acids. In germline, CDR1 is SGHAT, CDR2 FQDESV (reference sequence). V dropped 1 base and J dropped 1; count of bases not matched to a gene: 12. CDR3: CASSLVRLAGRRGSYNEQFF. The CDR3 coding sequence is TGTGCCAGCAGCTTAGTACGACTAGCGGGACGAAGAGGGTCCTACAATGAGCAGTTCTTC.

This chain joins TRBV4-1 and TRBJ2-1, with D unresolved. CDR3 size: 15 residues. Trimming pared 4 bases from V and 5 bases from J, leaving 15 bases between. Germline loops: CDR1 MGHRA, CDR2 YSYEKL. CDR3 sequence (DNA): TGCGCCAGCAGCCTGACTCAAGCTTGGAACAATGAGCAGTTCTTC. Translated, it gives CASSLTQAWNNEQFF.

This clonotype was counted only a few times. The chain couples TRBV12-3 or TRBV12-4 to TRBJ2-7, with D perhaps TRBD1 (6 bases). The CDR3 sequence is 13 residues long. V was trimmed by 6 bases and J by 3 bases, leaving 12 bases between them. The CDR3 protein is CASRRTAFYEQYF. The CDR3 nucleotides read TGTGCCAGCAGGCGGACAGCGTTCTACGAGCAGTACTTC.

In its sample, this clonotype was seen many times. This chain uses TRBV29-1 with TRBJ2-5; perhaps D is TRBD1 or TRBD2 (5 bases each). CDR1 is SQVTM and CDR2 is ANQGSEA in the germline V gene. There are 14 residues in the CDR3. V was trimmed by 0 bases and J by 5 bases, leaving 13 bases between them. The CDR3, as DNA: TGCAGCGTTGAAGAAGGAGGACATCCGGAGACCCAGTACTTC. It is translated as CSVEEGGHPETQYF.

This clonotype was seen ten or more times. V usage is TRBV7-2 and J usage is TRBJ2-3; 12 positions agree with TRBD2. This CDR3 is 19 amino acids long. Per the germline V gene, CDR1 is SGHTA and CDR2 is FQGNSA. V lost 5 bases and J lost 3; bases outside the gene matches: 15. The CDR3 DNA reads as TGTGCCAGCAGCCGCACCGGAGGACTAGCGGGAAGTAGGACAGATACGCAGTATTTT. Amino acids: CASSRTGGLAGSRTDTQYF.

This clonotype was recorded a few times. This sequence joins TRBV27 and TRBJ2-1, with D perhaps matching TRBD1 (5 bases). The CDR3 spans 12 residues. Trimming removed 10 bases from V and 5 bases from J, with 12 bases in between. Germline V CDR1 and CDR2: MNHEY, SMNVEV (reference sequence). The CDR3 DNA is TGTGCCACCACAGGCCTAAACAATGAGCAGTTCTTC. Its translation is CATTGLNNEQFF.